A single sample gave rise to the 22 T cell receptor beta chains below, sequenced in a study of control samples from healthy donors and cancer patients. Repertoires were generated with immunoSEQ multiplex PCR, while TCRdb's copy carries only in-frame clones and drops some. The sample consists of 90,000 to 150,000 clones, more than 70% of them appearing once. The sample was blood. Receptors originate from a man aged 50 to 60 in good health.

For this clone: The identical CDR3 is also encoded by other nucleotide sequences in the sample. The rearrangement joins TRBV7-2 to TRBJ2-3, with D uncertain. Germline lookup yields CDR1 SGHTA and CDR2 FQGNSA. V lost 1 base and J 1 base, leaving 6 bases between the germline ends. The CDR3 runs to 14 residues. CDR3 nucleotide sequence: TGTGCCAGCAGCTTAGGGACCCGCACAGATACGCAGTATTTT. This gives the protein CASSLGTRTDTQYF. The full variable domain, with the rest looked up from reference TRBV7-2 and TRBJ2-3, is GAGVSQSPSNKVTEKGKDVELRCDPISGHTALYWYRQSLGQGLEFLIYFQGNSAPDKSGLPSDRFSAERTGGSVSTLTIQRTQQEDSAVYLCASSLGTRTDTQYFGPGTRLTVL.

This chain connects TRBV19 to TRBJ2-7, with 7 positions matching TRBD1. Per the germline V gene, CDR1 is LNHDA and CDR2 is SQIVND (reference sequence). J was trimmed by 3 bases and V by 5 bases; bases with no gene match: 4. This CDR3 has 13 residues. The CDR3 reads CASSGRGFYEQYF. The DNA for the CDR3 is TGTGCCAGTAGTGGCAGGGGGTTCTACGAGCAGTACTTC.

The chain joins TRBV20-1 to TRBJ1-2; D is ambiguous. Germline-derived CDR1 and CDR2 are DFQATT and SNEGSKA (reference sequence). CDR3 length: 15 amino acids. Trimming took 3 bases from V and 0 from J, leaving 14 bases between them. CDR3 nucleotides: TGCAGTGCTAGTAACCCCCGGGGAGCTAACTATGGCTACACCTTC. Translating it yields CSASNPRGANYGYTF.

The chain recombines TRBV19 with TRBJ2-5; 9 bases are a match to TRBD1. V trimming: 4 bases; J trimming: 5 bases; junction bases outside the gene matches: 5. Germline V gives CDR1 LNHDA, CDR2 SQIVND (reference sequence). CDR3 size: 14 residues. The CDR3 reads CASSRTGGTETQYF. The DNA for the CDR3 is TGTGCCAGTAGTAGAACAGGGGGCACGGAGACCCAGTACTTC. Variable domain in full (rest from reference TRBV19 and TRBJ2-5): DGGITQSPKYLFRKEGQNVTLSCEQNLNHDAMYWYRQDPGQGLRLIYYSQIVNDFQKGDIAEGYSVSREKKESFPLTVTSAQKNPTAFYLCASSRTGGTETQYFGPGTRLLVL.

This clone was found once. The genes are TRBV2 and TRBJ2-7; 9 nucleotides align to TRBD1. Germline trimming cut 8 bases from V and 2 bases from J; bases unmatched to any gene: 1. The CDR3 extends over 12 amino acids. In germline, CDR1 is SNHLY, CDR2 FYNNEI. The CDR3 sequence is CASDRGAYEQYF. In DNA form, the CDR3 reads TGTGCCAGCGACAGGGGGGCCTACGAGCAGTACTTC.

V gene TRBV4-2 combines with J gene TRBJ1-1, with 8 bases identical to TRBD1. The V gene end was trimmed by 6 bases and the J gene end by 4 bases; junction bases not matched to a gene: 4. The CDR3 has 13 residues. Germline V gives CDR1 LGHNA, CDR2 YNFKEQ. The CDR3 coding sequence is TGTGCCAGCAGACCTGGGACAGGCACTGAAGCTTTCTTT. Protein product: CASRPGTGTEAFF.

This sequence joins TRBV3-1 (or the pseudogene TRBV3-2) and TRBJ1-3; tentative D call: TRBD1 (5 bases). Trimming shortened V by 3 bases and J by 8 bases, and 11 bases separated the two germline ends. The CDR3 contains 13 residues. Germline loops: CDR1 LGHDT, CDR2 YNNKEL (reference sequence). The CDR3 coding sequence is TGTGCCAGCAGCCAGGGATCCAGGGACACCATATATTTT. It is translated as CASSQGSRDTIYF.

The chain carries TRBV29-1 and TRBJ2-7, with D possibly matching TRBD1 (6 bases). This CDR3 contains 18 residues. The germline V gene has CDR1 SQVTM and CDR2 ANQGSEA. Trimming took off 6 bases at V and 1 base at J, with 28 bases between the two ends. This CDR3 reads CSVLRAPPSWTASYEQYF. DNA of the CDR3: TGCAGCGTCCTAAGAGCGCCTCCCTCGTGGACAGCATCCTACGAGCAGTACTTC.

V gene TRBV2 combines with J gene TRBJ2-1, with 9 bases identical to TRBD1. V dropped 8 bases and J dropped 6; count of bases not matched to a gene: 5. CDR3 length equals 13 residues. Per the germline V gene, CDR1 is SNHLY and CDR2 is FYNNEI. CDR3 sequence (DNA): TGTGCCAGCCGGGACAGGGCACTCAATGAGCAGTTCTTC. Translating gives CASRDRALNEQFF.

The CDR3 is CASSPGLGTFF. CDR3 nucleotides: TGCGCCAGCAGCCCGGGACTAGGTACTTTCTTC. The chain uses TRBV5-1 and TRBJ2-1; TRBD2 matches 8 bases. Germline loops: CDR1 SGHRS, CDR2 YFSETQ. This CDR3 contains 11 residues. Trimming removed 4 bases from V and 16 bases from J; junction bases left unmatched: 7.

The rearrangement joins TRBV19 to TRBJ1-1, with TRBD1 matching over 7 bases. The V segment lost 6 bases and the J segment 5 bases; nucleotides outside the gene matches: 9. CDR3 length: 14 amino acids. From germline, CDR1 is LNHDA and CDR2 SQIVND (reference sequence). CDR3 region: CASRTGFMRTEAFF. For the CDR3, the DNA is TGTGCCAGTAGGACAGGGTTCATGAGGACTGAAGCTTTCTTT.

This chain connects TRBV5-1 to TRBJ1-1, with D perhaps matching TRBD1 (5 bases). This CDR3 comprises 13 residues. CDR1 and CDR2 (germline): SGHRS, YFSETQ. V lost 0 bases and J lost 4, with 7 bases in between. The CDR3 protein is CASSLDGGTEAFF. The CDR3 nucleotides read TGCGCCAGCAGCTTGGACGGGGGCACTGAAGCTTTCTTT.

The chain links TRBV7-9 to TRBJ1-3; 7 nucleotides match TRBD1. V was clipped by 4 bases and J by 2 bases; unmatched bases: 5. The CDR3 has 15 amino acids. Germline assignment: CDR1 SEHNR and CDR2 FQNEAQ (reference sequence). The CDR3 DNA reads as TGTGCCAGCAGCTCGACAGGGAAGCCTGGAAACACCATATATTTT. Its protein product is CASSSTGKPGNTIYF.

J is TRBJ1-5 and V is TRBV13; D is perhaps TRBD1 (5 bases). Germline V CDR1 and CDR2: PRHDT, FYEKMQ (reference sequence). The CDR3 covers 16 residues. V lost 5 bases and J lost 1, with 15 bases in between. The CDR3 bases are TGTGCCAGCAGCCCTTTAAGGGGCCCGAGCAATCAGCCCCAGCATTTT. Protein sequence: CASSPLRGPSNQPQHF. The whole variable domain, remainder taken from reference TRBV13 and TRBJ1-5, is AAGVIQSPRHLIKEKRETATLKCYPIPRHDTVYWYQQGPGQDPQFLISFYEKMQSDKGSIPDRFSAQQFSDYHSELNMSSLELGDSALYFCASSPLRGPSNQPQHFGDGTRLSIL.

This clone was seen once. The rearrangement uses TRBV11-2 and TRBJ1-5, with D perhaps matching TRBD1 (5 bases). CDR1 is SGHAT and CDR2 is FQNNGV in the germline V gene. The V and J ends lost 2 bases and 5 bases respectively, with 13 bases between them. The CDR3 is 15 amino acids. In DNA, the CDR3 is TGTGCCAGCAGCTTAAAGGTGGGGGGATATCAGCCCCAGCATTTT. Its protein product is CASSLKVGGYQPQHF.

This chain uses TRBV11-2 with TRBJ1-2; D remains unclear. Trimming took 1 base from V and 1 from J, leaving 7 bases between them. CDR1 and CDR2 from the germline V gene are SGHAT and FQNNGV. CDR3 length: 14 residues. The CDR3 is CASSLVEVNYGYTF. The CDR3 DNA follows: TGTGCCAGCAGCTTAGTGGAGGTTAACTATGGCTACACCTTC.

This clone has only one observation. This rearrangement joins TRBV5-8 to TRBJ1-5; 8 nucleotides line up with TRBD1. Losses at the gene ends were 5 bases for V and 6 bases for J; bases not matched to a gene: 7. CDR1 is SGHTS and CDR2 is YDEGEE in the germline V gene. The CDR3 loop spans 14 amino acids. CDR3 DNA sequence: TGTGCCAGCAGTTATGGACAGGGAAGTCAGCCCCAGCATTTT. This codes for CASSYGQGSQPQHF.

This chain connects TRBV7-8 to TRBJ1-5; D is perhaps TRBD1 (5 bases). V lost 4 bases and J 4 bases, leaving 11 bases between the germline ends. Looked up from germline, CDR1 is SGHVS and CDR2 is FQNEAQ. This CDR3 region has 14 residues. In DNA form, the CDR3 reads TGTGCCAGCAGCTCAGGGATAGGTAATCAGCCCCAGCATTTT. Protein product: CASSSGIGNQPQHF.

Relative to its sample, this clone is medium-sized. Other DNA sequences in the same sample also yield this CDR3. The rearrangement joins TRBV6-5 to TRBJ1-5; TRBD1 matches 7 bases. Trimming cost V 6 bases and J 7 bases; bases outside gene matches: 9. In germline, CDR1 is MNHEY, CDR2 SVGAGI. The CDR3 extends over 14 amino acids. The CDR3 sequence: CASRSDRAGQPQHF. The DNA for the CDR3 is TGTGCCAGCAGGTCAGACAGGGCGGGGCAGCCCCAGCATTTT.

The rearrangement uses TRBV9 and TRBJ2-7; 7 positions match TRBD1. The junction had 3 bases not matched to a gene; V was cut back by 3 bases and J by 0 bases. The germline gives CDR1 SGDLS, CDR2 YYNGEE. The CDR3 has 14 amino acids. The DNA for the CDR3 is TGTGCCAGCAGCGCGGGACAGATCTCCTACGAGCAGTACTTC. Translation gives CASSAGQISYEQYF.

The chain employs TRBV4-2 and TRBJ2-5; TRBD2 matches 8 bases. J was trimmed by 7 bases and V by 1 base; bases with no gene match: 11. This CDR3 is 16 amino acids long. In germline, CDR1 is LGHNA, CDR2 YNFKEQ. The CDR3 DNA reads TGTGCCAGCAGCCAAGGGGCCGGGGGGGCTTTGATGACCCAGTACTTC. This translates into CASSQGAGGALMTQYF.

The chain recombines TRBV18 with TRBJ2-5, with TRBD1 matching 8 bases. Germline CDR1 KGHSH, CDR2 LQKENI. This CDR3 is built from 17 residues. Losses at the gene ends were 3 bases for V and 2 bases for J; bases not matched to a gene: 11. CDR3 coding DNA: TGTGCCAGCTCACCTTCCACCGGGACAGGCCTTCAAGAGACCCAGTACTTC. This codes for CASSPSTGTGLQETQYF.